These 26 T cell receptor beta chains were all obtained from the same sample, sequenced in a study of T-cell memory formation after mild COVID-19. From the 5' RACE reads, TCRdb called clonotypes with MiXCR, one entry per CDR3 protein. The data contain approximately 350,000 distinct CDR3 sequences, roughly 14% of them singletons. Input material: PBMCs or a T cell subset sorted from them (not recorded which). The receptor set was obtained from a man aged 18 to 29 who had mild COVID-19 (a few samples of this study predate the infection). Cell type and time point are not known.

The chain is built from TRBV18 and TRBJ1-4; possibly TRBD1 for D (6 bases). The V end was cut by 5 bases, the J end by 6 bases, with 13 bases between. The CDR3 contains 14 residues. Per the germline V gene, CDR1 is KGHSH and CDR2 is LQKENI. The CDR3 loop is CASSYREYDEKLFF. The CDR3 DNA reads TGTGCCAGCTCATACAGGGAGTATGATGAAAAACTGTTTTTT.

This clonotype was observed at least ten times. The J gene is TRBJ2-7, the V gene TRBV6-6; 10 nucleotides match TRBD1. The CDR3 loop spans 14 amino acids. The trim removed 4 bases at V and 4 bases at J, leaving 4 bases unmatched. Germline V CDR1 and CDR2: MNHNY, SVGAGI (reference sequence). In nucleotides, the CDR3 is TGTGCCAGCAGTTCACCGGGACAGGGGTACGAGCAGTACGTC. Its translation: CASSSPGQGYEQYV.

This clonotype has just a few counts. The gene calls are TRBV6-6 and TRBJ2-1, with TRBD1 as a possible D gene (5 bases). The germline V and J ends were trimmed by 6 bases and 6 bases, with 27 bases remaining between them. Germline CDR1 is MNHNY and CDR2 is SVGAGI (reference sequence). The CDR3 has 18 residues. The CDR3 DNA is TGTGCCAGCAGGCTCGCCAGACAGTTCTTCAGGCCAACCAATGAGCAGTTCTTC. Encoded protein: CASRLARQFFRPTNEQFF.

This clonotype was observed a handful of times. The CDR3 spells CASSPAWGNTEAFF. CDR3 DNA: TGTGCCAGCAGCCCAGCATGGGGCAACACTGAAGCTTTCTTT. The chain recombines TRBV7-8 with TRBJ1-1; possibly TRBD1 for D (5 bases). This CDR3 has 14 residues. V was clipped by 5 bases and J by 2 bases, with 12 bases between them. Germline CDR1 is SGHVS and CDR2 is FQNEAQ.

This clonotype has a count of ten or more. The chain uses TRBV30 and TRBJ2-5; D may be TRBD2 (6 bases). This CDR3 contains 13 residues. Trimming took off 5 bases at V and 7 bases at J, with 17 bases between the two ends. The V gene's germline CDR1 is GTSNPN and CDR2 SVGIG (reference sequence). This CDR3 is CAWGDSHPGTQYF. DNA for the CDR3: TGTGCCTGGGGGGACTCCCACCCGGGGACCCAGTACTTC. The entire variable domain, with the rest obtained from reference TRBV30 and TRBJ2-5, is as follows: SQTIHQWPATLVQPVGSPLSLECTVEGTSNPNLYWYRQAAGRGLQLLFYSVGIGQISSEVPQNLSASRPQDRQFILSSKKLLLSDSGFYLCAWGDSHPGTQYFGPGTRLLVL.

This chain uses TRBV20-1 with TRBJ1-2, with 11 positions matching TRBD1. The CDR3 is 12 residues long. Trimming at V came to 3 bases and at J to 8 bases, leaving 2 bases not matched to a gene. Per germline, CDR1 DFQATT and CDR2 SNEGSKA (reference sequence). CDR3 amino acids: CSARGQGEGYTF. Here the CDR3 DNA reads TGCAGTGCTAGGGGACAGGGGGAAGGCTACACCTTC.

This clonotype was recorded only once. The rearrangement links TRBV6-6 to TRBJ2-7; D is ambiguous. Germline V gene sequence: CDR1 MNHNY, CDR2 SVGAGI (reference sequence). Trimming took 4 bases from V and 2 from J, leaving 15 bases between them. There are 15 residues in the CDR3. For the CDR3, the DNA is TGTGCCAGCAGTTCGCCGGGCCCCAAGACCTACGAGCAGTACTTC. Protein product: CASSSPGPKTYEQYF.

The chain couples TRBV12-3 or TRBV12-4 to TRBJ1-5, with 8 bases identical to TRBD1. V was pared by 4 bases and J by 5 bases, with 7 bases of the junction left unmatched. The CDR3 extends over 15 amino acids. The CDR3 DNA sequence: TGTGCCAGCAGTTCCTCCGTGACAGGGGATCAGCCCCAGCATTTT. Translation: CASSSSVTGDQPQHF.

This clonotype was seen a few times. The chain has TRBV2 and TRBJ2-3, with unresolved D. The CDR3 consists of 12 residues. The V and J ends lost 4 bases and 2 bases respectively, with 4 bases between them. Germline CDR1 and CDR2: SNHLY and FYNNEI. As DNA, the CDR3 is TGTGCCAGCAGTGGGGACACAGATACGCAGTATTTT. It specifies CASSGDTDTQYF.

This clonotype was detected a few times. This chain links TRBV12-3 or TRBV12-4 with TRBJ1-1; D unresolved. The V end lost 3 bases, the J end lost 1 base, and 9 bases lay between the germline ends. CDR3 length: 14 residues. In nucleotides, the CDR3 is TGTGCCAGCAGTTTTCAGAGCTCGAACACTGAAGCTTTCTTT. Translation gives CASSFQSSNTEAFF.

This clonotype occurred a few times. This chain uses TRBV24-1 with TRBJ2-2; TRBD1 or TRBD2 may be the D gene (5 bases each). Germline V lookup: CDR1 KGHDR, CDR2 SFDVKD. The V gene lost 3 bases and the J gene lost 0 bases, with 10 bases spanning the gap. CDR3 size: 16 residues. As DNA, the CDR3 is TGTGCCACCAGTGATACCGGGACGGCGAACACCGGGGAGCTGTTTTTT. Translating it yields CATSDTGTANTGELFF.

A few counts support this clonotype. V and J are TRBV3-1 and TRBJ2-3, with unresolved D. Trimming removed 0 bases from V and 2 bases from J, with 9 bases in between. CDR1 is LGHDT, CDR2 YNNKEL, per germline (reference sequence). The CDR3 extends over 15 amino acids. The CDR3 coding sequence is TGTGCCAGCAGCCAAGACCGCCAGGCCACAGATACGCAGTATTTT. Translating gives CASSQDRQATDTQYF.

This clonotype was recorded at least ten times. CDR3 residues: CASSRTSGGYYNEQFF. Here the CDR3 DNA reads TGTGCCAGCAGCCGGACTAGCGGGGGCTACTACAATGAGCAGTTCTTC. The V gene is TRBV5-5, the J gene TRBJ2-1; TRBD2 matches 13 bases. Germline CDR1 is SGHKS and CDR2 is YYEKEE (reference sequence). This CDR3 comprises 16 residues. V trimming: 4 bases; J trimming: 3 bases; junction bases outside the gene matches: 4.

This clonotype has just a few counts. This chain links TRBV9 with TRBJ2-1; 9 bases fit TRBD2. V lost 2 bases, J lost 10 bases, and 7 bases stayed unmatched. The V gene's germline CDR1 is SGDLS and CDR2 YYNGEE. The length of the CDR3 is 14 residues. CDR3 coding DNA: TGTGCCAGCAGCGTTGGCGGGGGGGGAAGAGAGCAGTTCTTC. Its translation is CASSVGGGGREQFF. The variable domain in full, with the rest retrieved from reference TRBV9 and TRBJ2-1, is DSGVTQTPKHLITATGQRVTLRCSPRSGDLSVYWYQQSLDQGLQFLIQYYNGEERAKGNILERFSAQQFPDLHSELNLSSLELGDSALYFCASSVGGGGREQFFGPGTRLTVL.

In its sample, this clonotype was seen many times. This CDR3 reads CASSQDLSNQPQHF. CDR3 sequence (DNA): TGCGCCAGCAGCCAAGATCTTAGCAATCAGCCCCAGCATTTT. The genes are TRBV4-3 and TRBJ1-5; no definite D call. V was shortened by 0 bases and J by 0 bases, with 3 bases between the two germline ends. The CDR3 is made up of 14 amino acids. The germline V gene has CDR1 LGHNA and CDR2 YSLEER.

The rearrangement joins TRBV23-1 to TRBJ2-2; D tentatively reads TRBD1 or TRBD2 (5 bases each). TRBV23-1 is classed as an ORF, of uncertain function. The CDR3 totals 17 residues. Trimming took 7 bases from V and 6 from J, leaving 24 bases between them. CDR3: CASTHGDGLWCAGELFF. The CDR3 region has the DNA TGCGCCAGCACCCATGGGGACGGTTTATGGTGTGCCGGGGAGCTGTTTTTT.

The chain has TRBV4-3 and TRBJ2-1; D unclear. The germline gives CDR1 LGHNA, CDR2 YSLEER. The CDR3 is 16 amino acids. V lost 0 bases and J lost 4, with 13 bases in between. This chain's CDR3 is CASSQEFWLRYNEQFF. The DNA of the CDR3 is TGCGCCAGCAGCCAAGAATTTTGGCTAAGATACAATGAGCAGTTCTTC.

The rearrangement uses TRBV6-6 and TRBJ1-5; D is possibly TRBD1 (5 bases). The ends were cut back, 0 bases at V and 7 bases at J, with 13 bases in the middle. Per the germline V gene, CDR1 is MNHNY and CDR2 is SVGAGI (reference sequence). CDR3 length equals 15 residues. The CDR3 sequence is CASSYSIQGDQPQHF. The DNA of the CDR3 is TGTGCCAGCAGTTACTCGATTCAGGGAGACCAGCCCCAGCATTTT.

The gene calls are TRBV20-1 and TRBJ2-5; D might be TRBD1 (6 bases). Trimming shortened V by 1 base and J by 5 bases, and 20 bases separated the two germline ends. This CDR3 is 16 amino acids long. Germline V CDR1 and CDR2: DFQATT, SNEGSKA (reference sequence). CDR3 DNA: TGCAGTGCTAGAGCCGTTGAGACAGGACCGCCGGAGACCCAGTACTTC. This gives the protein CSARAVETGPPETQYF.

This clonotype was observed a few times. The chain has TRBV3-1 and TRBJ2-5; possible D gene TRBD2, 6 bases. In germline, CDR1 is LGHDT, CDR2 YNNKEL (reference sequence). This CDR3 spans 16 amino acids. V dropped 1 base and J dropped 3 bases, with 15 bases sitting between them. CDR3 sequence (DNA): TGTGCCAGCAGCCAAGGTCGGGGCGGGGAGAAAGAGACCCAGTACTTC. Encoded protein: CASSQGRGGEKETQYF.

This clonotype was counted ten times or more. The chain combines TRBV7-2 with TRBJ1-2; unclear D gene. The length of the CDR3 is 13 residues. CDR1 and CDR2 from the germline V gene are SGHTA and FQGNSA. Trimming took off 1 base at V and 7 bases at J, with 10 bases between the two ends. The CDR3 sequence is CASSLEANIGYTF. In DNA form, the CDR3 reads TGTGCCAGCAGCTTAGAAGCTAATATTGGCTACACCTTC.

This sequence joins TRBV28 and TRBJ2-1; D perhaps matches TRBD1 (6 bases). The CDR3 has 12 residues. In germline, CDR1 is MDHEN, CDR2 SYDVKM. V lost 7 bases, J lost 8 bases, and 12 bases lay in between. The CDR3 here is CASNTGTDEQFF. As DNA, the CDR3 is TGTGCCAGCAATACAGGGACGGATGAGCAGTTCTTC.

This rearrangement joins TRBV7-3 to TRBJ1-3; 7 nucleotides line up with TRBD1. The CDR3 consists of 15 residues. Germline-derived CDR1 and CDR2 are SGHTA and FQGTGA. V dropped 5 bases and J dropped 3; count of bases not matched to a gene: 7. For the CDR3, the DNA is TGTGCCAGCAGCCTATCAGGGGGGTATGGAAACACCATATATTTT. Residues: CASSLSGGYGNTIYF.

The CDR3 DNA follows: TGTGCCAGCAGCGCCTGGTGGGGCTCCTACGAGCAGTACGTC. Translation: CASSAWWGSYEQYV. The J gene is TRBJ2-7, the V gene TRBV7-2, with D uncertain. This CDR3 region has 14 residues. V dropped 5 bases and J dropped 0 bases, with 11 bases sitting between them. Germline CDR1 SGHTA, CDR2 FQGNSA.

This chain uses TRBV15 with TRBJ1-6, with D perhaps TRBD1 (5 bases). Germline loops: CDR1 LNHNV, CDR2 YYDKDF (reference sequence). Trimming stripped 1 base from V and 5 bases from J, with 6 bases between. CDR3 size: 14 residues. The DNA of the CDR3 is TGTGCCACCAGCAGAGGCAGGGATAATTCACCCCTCCACTTT. Translation: CATSRGRDNSPLHF.

This clonotype was observed at least ten times. The J gene is TRBJ2-2, the V gene TRBV7-6, with TRBD1 as a possible D gene (6 bases). The germline CDR1 and CDR2 sequences are SGHVS and FNYEAQ. Trimming removed 6 bases from V and 4 bases from J, with 15 bases in between. The length of the CDR3 is 15 residues. The CDR3 is CASRSRQELTGELFF. The DNA of the CDR3 is TGTGCCAGCAGATCCCGACAGGAGCTCACCGGGGAGCTGTTTTTT.